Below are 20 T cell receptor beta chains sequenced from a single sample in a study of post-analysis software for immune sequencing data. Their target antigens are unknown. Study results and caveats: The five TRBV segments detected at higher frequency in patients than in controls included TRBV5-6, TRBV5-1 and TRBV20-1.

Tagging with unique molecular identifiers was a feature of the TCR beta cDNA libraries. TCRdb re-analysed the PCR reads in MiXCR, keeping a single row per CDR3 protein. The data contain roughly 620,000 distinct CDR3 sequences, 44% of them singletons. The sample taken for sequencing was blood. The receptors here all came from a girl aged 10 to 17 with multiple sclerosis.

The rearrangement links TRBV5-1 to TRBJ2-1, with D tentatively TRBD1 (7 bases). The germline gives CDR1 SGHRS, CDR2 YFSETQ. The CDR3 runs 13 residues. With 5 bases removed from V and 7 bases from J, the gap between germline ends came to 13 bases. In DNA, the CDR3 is TGCGCCAGCAGTTCCTCAGGGGGGAATGAGCAGTTCTTC. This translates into CASSSSGGNEQFF.

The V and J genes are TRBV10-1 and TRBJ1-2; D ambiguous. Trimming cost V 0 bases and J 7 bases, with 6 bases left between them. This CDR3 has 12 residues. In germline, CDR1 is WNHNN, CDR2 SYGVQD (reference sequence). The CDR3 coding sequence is TGCGCCAGCAGTGAGTCTTCAGGTGGCTACACCTTC. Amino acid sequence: CASSESSGGYTF.

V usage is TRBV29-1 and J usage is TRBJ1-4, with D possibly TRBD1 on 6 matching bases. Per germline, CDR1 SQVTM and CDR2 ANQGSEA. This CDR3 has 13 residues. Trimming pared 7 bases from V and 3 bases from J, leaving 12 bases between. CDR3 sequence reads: CSGGQSPNEKLFF. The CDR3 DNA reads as TGCAGCGGAGGACAGTCTCCTAATGAAAAACTGTTTTTT. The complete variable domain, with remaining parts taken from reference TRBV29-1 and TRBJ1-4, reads SAVISQKPSRDICQRGTSLTIQCQVDSQVTMMFWYRQQPGQSLTLIATANQGSEATYESGFVIDKFPISRPNLTFSTLTVSNMSPEDSSIYLCSGGQSPNEKLFFGSGTQLSVL.

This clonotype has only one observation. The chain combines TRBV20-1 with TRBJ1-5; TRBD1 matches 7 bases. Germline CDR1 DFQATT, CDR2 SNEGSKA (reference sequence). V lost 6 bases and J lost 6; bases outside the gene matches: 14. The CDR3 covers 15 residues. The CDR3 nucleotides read TGCAGTGCCCAAAATAGGGGGCGAGGCAGTCAGCCCCAGCATTTT. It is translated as CSAQNRGRGSQPQHF.

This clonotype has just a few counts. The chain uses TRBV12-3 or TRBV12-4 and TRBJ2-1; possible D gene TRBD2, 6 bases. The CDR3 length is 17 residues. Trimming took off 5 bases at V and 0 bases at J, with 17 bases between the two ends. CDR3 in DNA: TGTGCCAGCAGTGGATGGGACTGGGGAAGCTCCTACAATGAGCAGTTCTTC. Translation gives CASSGWDWGSSYNEQFF.

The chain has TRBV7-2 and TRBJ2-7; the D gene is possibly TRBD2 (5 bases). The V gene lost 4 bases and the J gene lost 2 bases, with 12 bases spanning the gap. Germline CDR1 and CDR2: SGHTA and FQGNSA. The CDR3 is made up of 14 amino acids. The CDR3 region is CASSSFGVTYEQYF. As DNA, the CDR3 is TGTGCCAGCAGCTCATTCGGGGTTACCTACGAGCAGTACTTC.

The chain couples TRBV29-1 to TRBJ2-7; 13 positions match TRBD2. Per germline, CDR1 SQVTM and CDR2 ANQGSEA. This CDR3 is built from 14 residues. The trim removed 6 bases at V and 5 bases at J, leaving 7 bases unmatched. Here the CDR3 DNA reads TGCAGCGTGCGACTAGCGGGAGGTCGGAACGAGCAGTACTTC. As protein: CSVRLAGGRNEQYF.

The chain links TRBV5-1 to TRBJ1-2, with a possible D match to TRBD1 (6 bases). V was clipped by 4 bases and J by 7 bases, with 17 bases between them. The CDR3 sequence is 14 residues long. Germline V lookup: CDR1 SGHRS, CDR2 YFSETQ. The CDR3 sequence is CASSPRGGQGGYTF. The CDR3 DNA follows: TGCGCCAGCAGCCCACGGGGGGGCCAAGGTGGCTACACCTTC.

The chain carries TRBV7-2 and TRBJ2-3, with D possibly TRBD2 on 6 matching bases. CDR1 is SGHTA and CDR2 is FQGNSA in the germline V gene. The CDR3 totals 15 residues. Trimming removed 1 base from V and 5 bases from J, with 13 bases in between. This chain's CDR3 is CASSLERAWGDTQYF. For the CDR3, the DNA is TGTGCCAGCAGCTTAGAGCGGGCGTGGGGAGATACGCAGTATTTT.

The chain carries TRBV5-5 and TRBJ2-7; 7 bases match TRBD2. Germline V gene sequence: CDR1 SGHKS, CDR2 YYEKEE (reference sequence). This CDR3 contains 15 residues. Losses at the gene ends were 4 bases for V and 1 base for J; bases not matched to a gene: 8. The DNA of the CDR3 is TGTGCCAGCAGCCCCCCCCTGCGGGGGTCCTACGAGCAGTACTTC. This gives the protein CASSPPLRGSYEQYF.

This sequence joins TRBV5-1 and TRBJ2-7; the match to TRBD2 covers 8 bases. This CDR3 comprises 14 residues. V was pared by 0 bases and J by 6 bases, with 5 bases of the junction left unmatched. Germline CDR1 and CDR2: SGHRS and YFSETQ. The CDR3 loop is CASSLDREGGEQYF. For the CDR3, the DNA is TGCGCCAGCAGCTTGGACCGGGAGGGAGGCGAGCAGTACTTC. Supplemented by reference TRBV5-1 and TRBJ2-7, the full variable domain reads KAGVTQTPRYLIKTRGQQVTLSCSPISGHRSVSWYQQTPGQGLQFLFEYFSETQRNKGNFPGRFSGRQFSNSRSEMNVSTLELGDSALYLCASSLDREGGEQYFGPGTRLTVT.

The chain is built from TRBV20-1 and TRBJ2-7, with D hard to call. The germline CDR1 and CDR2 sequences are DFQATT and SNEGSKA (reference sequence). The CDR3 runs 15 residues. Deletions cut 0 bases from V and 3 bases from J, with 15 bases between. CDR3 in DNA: TGCAGTGCTAGAGATGAAGAGCTATCGTTCTACGAGCAGTACTTC. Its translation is CSARDEELSFYEQYF.

CDR3 DNA: TGTGCCAGCAGTTACGCCCTACAGGGGGCCCCCTACGAGCAGTACTTC. Translation gives CASSYALQGAPYEQYF. The rearrangement uses TRBV6-5 and TRBJ2-5; 9 positions agree with TRBD1. TRBJ2-7 matches the DNA end more closely, so the J call is doubtful. The CDR3 is 16 amino acids. The germline V gene encodes CDR1 MNHEY and CDR2 SVGAGI.

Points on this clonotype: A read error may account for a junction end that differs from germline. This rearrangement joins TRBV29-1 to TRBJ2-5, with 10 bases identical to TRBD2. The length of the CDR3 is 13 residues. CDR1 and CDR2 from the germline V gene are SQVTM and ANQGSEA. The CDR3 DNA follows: TGTAGCGTGGGGGCTAGCGGGAGTGGGACCCAGTACTTC. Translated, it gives CSVGASGSGTQYF.

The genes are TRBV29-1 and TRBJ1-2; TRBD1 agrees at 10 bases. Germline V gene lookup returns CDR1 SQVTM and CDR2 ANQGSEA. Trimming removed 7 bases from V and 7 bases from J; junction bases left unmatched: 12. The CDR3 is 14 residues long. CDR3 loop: CSAEIWDRGFGYTF. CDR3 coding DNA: TGCAGCGCAGAAATCTGGGACAGGGGTTTTGGCTACACCTTC.

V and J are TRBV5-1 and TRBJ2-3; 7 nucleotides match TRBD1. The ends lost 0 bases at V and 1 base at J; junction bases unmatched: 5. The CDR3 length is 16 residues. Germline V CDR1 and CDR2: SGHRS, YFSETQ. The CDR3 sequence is CASSLGDRVGTDTQYF. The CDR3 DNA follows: TGCGCCAGCAGCTTGGGAGACAGGGTAGGCACAGATACGCAGTATTTT.

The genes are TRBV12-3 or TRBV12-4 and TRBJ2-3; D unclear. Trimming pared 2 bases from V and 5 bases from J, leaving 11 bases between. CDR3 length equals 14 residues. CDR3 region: CASSLFGEVDTQYF. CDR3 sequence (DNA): TGTGCCAGCAGTTTATTTGGCGAAGTAGATACGCAGTATTTT.

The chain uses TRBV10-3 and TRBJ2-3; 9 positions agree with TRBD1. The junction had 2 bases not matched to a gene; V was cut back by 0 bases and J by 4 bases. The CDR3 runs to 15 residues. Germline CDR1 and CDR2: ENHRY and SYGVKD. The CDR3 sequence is CAISESYRGPDTQYF. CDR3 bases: TGTGCCATCAGTGAGTCATACAGGGGGCCAGATACGCAGTATTTT.

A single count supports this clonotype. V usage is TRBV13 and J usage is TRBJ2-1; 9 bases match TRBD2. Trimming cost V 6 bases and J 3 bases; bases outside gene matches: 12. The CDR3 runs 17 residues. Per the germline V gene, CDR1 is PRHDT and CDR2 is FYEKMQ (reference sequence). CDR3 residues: CASRNSGGFKGYNEQFF. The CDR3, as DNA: TGTGCCAGCAGGAATAGCGGGGGATTTAAAGGCTACAATGAGCAGTTCTTC.

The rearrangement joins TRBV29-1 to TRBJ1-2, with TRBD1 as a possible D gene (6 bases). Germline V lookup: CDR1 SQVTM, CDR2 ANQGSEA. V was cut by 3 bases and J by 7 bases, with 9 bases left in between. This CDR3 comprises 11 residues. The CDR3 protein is CSVEDRGGYTF. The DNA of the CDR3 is TGCAGCGTTGAGGACAGAGGTGGCTACACCTTC.